This T cell receptor beta chain was retrieved from a study of blood T cell repertoires in COVID-19 (dated by TCRdb to between 2020 and 2021). At the level of the whole study: The collaborator samples originated in the United States, Italy and Spain and spanned the acute and convalescent phases of COVID-19. Subjects who had been exposed to COVID-19, were actively infected with it, or had recovered from it provided the deeply sampled blood TCRbeta repertoires that made up the dataset. The repertoires were released in a freely available public database intended as a resource for research on the immune response to SARS-CoV-2. The samples were drawn from the first 160 participants of the ongoing ImmuneRACE study and from 1,254 subjects provided by 6 global collaborators. Sample metadata almost always included a de-identified subject ID, COVID-19 status, age in years and sex. The material from the prospective study consisted of cDNA or gDNA derived from T cells, B-cell-depleted T cells, or PBMCs. HLA class I and class II types, where available, came from metadata supplied by the sample provider rather than from assay-based typing. Paper-wide results and their limitations: The amount of clinical and demographic metadata varied by source and participant and was provided uncurated.

TCRbeta CDR3 regions were amplified from genomic DNA using the immunoSEQ Assay, a bias-controlled multiplex PCR. Processing in the source paper ran as follows. The number of nucleated cells in each sample was estimated from the amplification of reference gene primers within the assay. Sequence reads were collapsed and filtered to measure the absolute abundance of every unique TCRbeta CDR3 rearrangement. For each sample, productive Simpson clonality was calculated by taking the square root of Simpson's diversity index across productive rearrangements. TCRdb holds this immuneACCESS table with in-frame rearrangements only. Some clones are missing; in checked studies, unresolved V genes explain under half, and the rest has no known cause. That table gives V, J and clone size, and the DNA gave D and trimming. Recorded for this sample are approximately 240,000 clones; around 80% of them occurred a single time. The top ten hold over 15% of the sample.

Collaborating institutions collected whole blood in K2EDTA tubes following their own protocols. For TCRbeta analysis, collaborators shipped samples in one of three forms: frozen whole blood, isolated PBMCs, or DNA extracted from either of those sample types. Of note for this clone: The specificity of this receptor is unknown. No much larger clone exists at a distance of one base, and base qualities are not known.

The CDR3 has 17 amino acids, counting the end cysteine and phenylalanine. The CDR3 DNA has 51 bases and is translated from base 1. V is cut back by 2 bases and J by 5 bases, with 7 bases in the junction unmatched. CDR1 MGHRA and CDR2 YSYEKL were looked up in the germline V gene. The rearranged segments are TRBV4-1 and TRBJ2-5, with TRBD2 matching 14 junction bases. The sequence came from a woman at least 80 years old with active or convalescent COVID-19. Sequencing input: peripheral blood. The CDR3 region reads CASSQQTSGRGMETQYF. The DNA is as follows: TGCGCCAGCAGCCAACAGACTAGCGGGAGGGGAATGGAGACCCAGTACTTC.